These 17 T cell receptor beta chains came from one sample sequenced in a study of cytomegalovirus exposure and HLA in healthy donors. Primers included in the PCR were 60 Vbeta and 13 Jbeta primers. Sequencing used immunoSEQ multiplex PCR; TCRdb keeps in-frame clones, though not all of them. This repertoire shows 180,000 or so clones, 65% to 85% found once; its top ten account for over 0.65%. The material sequenced was PBMCs. The source of these receptors is a woman younger than 35 in good health and CMV-seronegative.

This clone has a single count. The rearrangement links TRBV28 to TRBJ2-3; tentatively, D is TRBD2 (5 bases). Germline V gene lookup returns CDR1 MDHEN and CDR2 SYDVKM. Deletions cut 5 bases from V and 3 bases from J, with 12 bases between. The CDR3 covers 14 residues. The CDR3 is CASSSGLDTDTQYF. As DNA, the CDR3 is TGTGCCAGCAGTAGCGGTTTGGATACAGATACGCAGTATTTT.

By sample share, this clone is medium-sized. The chain joins TRBV7-6 to TRBJ2-2, with D hard to call. V lost 2 bases and J lost 6, with 10 bases in between. CDR1 and CDR2 (germline): SGHVS, FNYEAQ. This CDR3 has 14 residues. The CDR3 region has the DNA TGTGCCAGCAGCTTAATGTCAGGCTCCGGGGAGCTGTTTTTT. Amino acid sequence: CASSLMSGSGELFF.

The CDR3 spells CASGLVSGQGQETQYF. The DNA of the CDR3 is TGTGCTAGTGGTTTGGTAAGTGGGCAGGGCCAAGAGACCCAGTACTTC. The chain couples TRBV12-5 to TRBJ2-5; weak D call: TRBD1 (5 bases). The CDR3 loop spans 16 amino acids. Trimming cost V 0 bases and J 1 base, with 12 bases left between them. CDR1 is LGHNT and CDR2 is FRNRAP in the germline V gene.

This clone was seen once. V gene TRBV9 combines with J gene TRBJ2-1; no firm D call. V was pared by 3 bases and J by 7 bases, with 8 bases between. Germline CDR1 is SGDLS and CDR2 is YYNGEE. This CDR3 contains 12 residues. The CDR3 DNA sequence: TGTGCCAGCAGCGGGGCCCCGAATGAGCAGTTCTTC. This gives the protein CASSGAPNEQFF.

J is TRBJ1-1 and V is TRBV27, with D perhaps matching TRBD1 (5 bases). The CDR3 is made up of 14 amino acids. The germline V gene encodes CDR1 MNHEY and CDR2 SMNVEV (reference sequence). V lost 5 bases and J 5 bases, leaving 15 bases between the germline ends. This CDR3 is CASSLYRYETEAFF. In DNA form, the CDR3 reads TGTGCCAGCAGTCTCTACAGGTATGAGACTGAAGCTTTCTTT.

The rearrangement joins TRBV6-5 to TRBJ1-2; TRBD1 might be the D (6 bases). CDR3 size: 15 residues. Germline V lookup: CDR1 MNHEY, CDR2 SVGAGI. Deletions cut 2 bases from V and 2 bases from J, with 12 bases between. CDR3 DNA: TGTGCCAGCAGTTACCGGACCGACAGGAACTATGGCTACACCTTC. Translated, it gives CASSYRTDRNYGYTF.

This chain joins TRBV19 and TRBJ2-6; 7 nucleotides align to TRBD2. CDR3 length: 18 amino acids. In germline, CDR1 is LNHDA, CDR2 SQIVND (reference sequence). V trimming: 6 bases; J trimming: 0 bases; junction bases outside the gene matches: 11. As DNA, the CDR3 is TGTGCCAGTAGCCTAGATGAGGGAGGGACCTCTGGGGCCAACGTCCTGACTTTC. This gives the protein CASSLDEGGTSGANVLTF.

The chain combines TRBV6-4 with TRBJ2-7, with 10 bases that match TRBD2. Germline CDR1 reads MRHNA; CDR2 reads SNTAGT. The CDR3 covers 15 residues. Trimming removed 5 bases from V and 6 bases from J; junction bases left unmatched: 10. The CDR3 sequence: CASSPLSGRASEQYF. CDR3 sequence (DNA): TGTGCCAGCAGTCCCCTCAGCGGGAGGGCGTCCGAGCAGTACTTC.

This chain joins TRBV4-2 and TRBJ2-2, with D perhaps TRBD1 (6 bases). CDR1 is LGHNA and CDR2 is YNFKEQ in the germline V gene. V lost 0 bases and J lost 3, with 11 bases in between. The CDR3 has 16 amino acids. Written as DNA, the CDR3 is TGTGCCAGCAGCCAAGATCCGGGACAAGACACCGGGGAGCTGTTTTTT. It yields the protein CASSQDPGQDTGELFF.

DNA of the CDR3: TGCGCCAGCAGCCAAAGACGACCCCTGGACAGCTCTGGAAACACCATATATTTT. Its protein product is CASSQRRPLDSSGNTIYF. V gene TRBV4-1 combines with J gene TRBJ1-3, with a possible D match to TRBD1 (6 bases). The CDR3 runs to 18 residues. Deletions cut 2 bases from V and 0 bases from J, with 17 bases between. Germline CDR1 reads MGHRA; CDR2 reads YSYEKL.

The rearrangement joins TRBV7-9 to TRBJ1-3, with D tentatively TRBD1 (6 bases). V gave up 5 bases and J gave up 0 bases, with 11 bases separating them. The V gene's germline CDR1 is SEHNR and CDR2 FQNEAQ (reference sequence). The CDR3 spans 15 residues. In DNA form, the CDR3 reads TGTGCCAGCAGCCCGGGGGGCAGCTCTGGAAACACCATATATTTT. This sequence encodes CASSPGGSSGNTIYF.

The V call is TRBV19, the J call TRBJ2-1; TRBD1 matches at 7 bases. V lost 1 base and J lost 11; bases outside the gene matches: 14. Germline V gene sequence: CDR1 LNHDA, CDR2 SQIVND (reference sequence). The CDR3 contains 16 residues. The CDR3 DNA is TGTGCCAGTAGTATAGTCGAGGGGGCCGCCCTTAATCAGCAGTTCTTC. Its protein product is CASSIVEGAALNQQFF.

The chain links TRBV11-3 to TRBJ2-3, with D tentatively TRBD2 (6 bases). Trimming took off 3 bases at V and 3 bases at J, with 16 bases between the two ends. This CDR3 is 16 amino acids long. Per germline, CDR1 SGHNT and CDR2 YENEEA. The CDR3 is CASSFESGVRTDTQYF. The CDR3 bases are TGTGCCAGCAGCTTCGAATCGGGAGTGAGAACAGATACGCAGTATTTT. Looking up the rest from reference TRBV11-3 and TRBJ2-3 gives the full variable domain: EAGVVQSPRYKIIEKKQPVAFWCNPISGHNTLYWYLQNLGQGPELLIRYENEEAVDDSQLPKDRFSAERLKGVDSTLKIQPAELGDSAVYLCASSFESGVRTDTQYFGPGTRLTVL.

This clone was found once. The V call is TRBV19, the J call TRBJ1-1; tentatively, D is TRBD1 (6 bases). Germline V gene lookup returns CDR1 LNHDA and CDR2 SQIVND (reference sequence). V was shortened by 3 bases and J by 3 bases, with 8 bases between the two germline ends. The CDR3 totals 13 residues. CDR3 sequence (DNA): TGTGCCAGTAGTATTAAGGGGGACACTGAAGCTTTCTTT. Translating it yields CASSIKGDTEAFF.

V usage is TRBV18 and J usage is TRBJ2-1; a possible D gene is TRBD1 (5 bases). The CDR3 is 16 residues long. Germline V gene lookup returns CDR1 KGHSH and CDR2 LQKENI. V was trimmed by 3 bases and J by 2 bases, leaving 14 bases between them. In DNA, the CDR3 is TGTGCCAGCTCACCTCTGACAGAGAACCCCTACAATGAGCAGTTCTTC. As protein: CASSPLTENPYNEQFF.

V usage is TRBV6-5 and J usage is TRBJ1-4, with TRBD1 matching 8 bases. Germline loops: CDR1 MNHEY, CDR2 SVGAGI. The CDR3 is 14 residues long. V trimming: 6 bases; J trimming: 8 bases; junction bases outside the gene matches: 8. The CDR3 region has the DNA TGTGCCAGCAGAAGGACAGGGAGGGACGAAAAACTGTTTTTT. This translates into CASRRTGRDEKLFF.

The genes are TRBV18 and TRBJ1-1; weak D call: TRBD1 (6 bases). CDR1 and CDR2 from the germline V gene are KGHSH and LQKENI. The CDR3 contains 17 residues. V was cut by 1 base and J by 1 base, with 16 bases left in between. CDR3 sequence reads: CASSPLPPTGQNTEAFF. The CDR3 DNA follows: TGTGCCAGCTCACCACTCCCTCCTACAGGGCAGAACACTGAAGCTTTCTTT.